Ten or more counts support the clone carrying this T cell receptor beta chain. The target antigen is unknown. The CDR3 sequence is 16 residues long. J was trimmed by 5 bases and V by 10 bases; bases with no gene match: 13. Germline assignment: CDR1 MNHEY and CDR2 SVGEGT. What was amplified from RNA transcripts were TCR beta CDR3 regions. The primer set for the first-round RT-PCR of the TCR CDR3 was HTBI. Each CDR3 protein gets one entry after TCRdb re-called the multiplex PCR reads with MiXCR. The data show hundreds of thousands of distinct CDR3 sequences, less than 15% seen once. The data are from a study of T cells in Graves' hyperthyroidism and ophthalmopathy. Whole-study findings and limits: A model using 13 V-J features told ophthalmopathy apart from stable hyperthyroidism.

Graves' hyperthyroidism was deemed stable absent ophthalmopathy progression within 18 months. Hyperthyroidism in the patients, aged 18 to 65, was newly diagnosed and under 2 months in duration. The TCR comes from a woman aged 18-29 years with Graves' hyperthyroidism. The sequenced sample consisted of blood. The chain recombines TRBV6-2 or TRBV6-3 with TRBJ2-1; 11 nucleotides align to TRBD2. The CDR3, as DNA: TGTGCCATAGAAGGGGCTAGCGGGAGGCTGGACAATGAGCAGTTCTTC. Its translation is CAIEGASGRLDNEQFF.